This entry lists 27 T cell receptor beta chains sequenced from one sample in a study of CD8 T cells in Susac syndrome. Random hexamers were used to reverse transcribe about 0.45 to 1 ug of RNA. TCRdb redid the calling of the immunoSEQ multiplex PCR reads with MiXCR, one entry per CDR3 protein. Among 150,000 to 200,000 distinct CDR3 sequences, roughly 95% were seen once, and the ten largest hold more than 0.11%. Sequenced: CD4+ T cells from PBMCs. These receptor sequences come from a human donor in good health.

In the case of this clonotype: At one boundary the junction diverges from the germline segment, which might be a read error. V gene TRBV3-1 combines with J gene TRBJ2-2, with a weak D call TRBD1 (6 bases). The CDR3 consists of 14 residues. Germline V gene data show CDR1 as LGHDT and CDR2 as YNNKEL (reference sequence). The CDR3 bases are TGTTCCAGCAGCCAGGGACAGAACACCGGGGAGCTGTTTTTT. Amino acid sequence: CSSSQGQNTGELFF.

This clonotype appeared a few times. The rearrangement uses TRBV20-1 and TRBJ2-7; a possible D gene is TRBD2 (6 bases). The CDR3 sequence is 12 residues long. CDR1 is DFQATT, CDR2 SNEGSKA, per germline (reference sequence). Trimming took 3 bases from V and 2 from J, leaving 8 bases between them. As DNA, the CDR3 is TGCAGTGCTAGTGGAGGGACCTACGAGCAGTACTTC. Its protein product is CSASGGTYEQYF.

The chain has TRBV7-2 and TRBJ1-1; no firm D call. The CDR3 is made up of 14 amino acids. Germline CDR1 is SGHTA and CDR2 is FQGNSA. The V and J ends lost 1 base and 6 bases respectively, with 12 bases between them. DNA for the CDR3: TGTGCCAGCAGCTTAGGACTCATGAGTTCTGAAGCTTTCTTT. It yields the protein CASSLGLMSSEAFF.

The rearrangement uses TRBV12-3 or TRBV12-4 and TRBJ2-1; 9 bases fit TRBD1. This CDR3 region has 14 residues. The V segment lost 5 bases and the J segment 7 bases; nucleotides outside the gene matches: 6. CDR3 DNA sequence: TGTGCCAGCAGTCCACAGGGGGCTTCTAATGAGCAGTTCTTC. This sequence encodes CASSPQGASNEQFF.

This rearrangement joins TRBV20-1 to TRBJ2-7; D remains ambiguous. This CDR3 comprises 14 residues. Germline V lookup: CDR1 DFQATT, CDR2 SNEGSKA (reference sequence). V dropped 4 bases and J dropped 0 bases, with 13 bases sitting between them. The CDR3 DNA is TGCAGTGCTACCAGTCTTCAGATCTCCTACGAGCAGTACTTC. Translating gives CSATSLQISYEQYF.

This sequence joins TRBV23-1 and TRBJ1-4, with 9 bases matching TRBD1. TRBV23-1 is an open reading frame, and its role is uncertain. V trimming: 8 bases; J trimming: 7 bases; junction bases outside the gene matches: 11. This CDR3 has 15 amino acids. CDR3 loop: CASPPRGQGVEKLFF. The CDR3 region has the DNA TGCGCCAGCCCTCCCCGGGGACAGGGAGTTGAAAAACTGTTTTTT.

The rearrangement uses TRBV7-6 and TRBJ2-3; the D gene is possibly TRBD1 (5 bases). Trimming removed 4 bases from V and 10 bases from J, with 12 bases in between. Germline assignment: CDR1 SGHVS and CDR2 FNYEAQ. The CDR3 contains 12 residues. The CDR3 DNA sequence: TGTGCCAGCAGCTCCCAGGGAAGGGCGCAGTATTTT. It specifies CASSSQGRAQYF.

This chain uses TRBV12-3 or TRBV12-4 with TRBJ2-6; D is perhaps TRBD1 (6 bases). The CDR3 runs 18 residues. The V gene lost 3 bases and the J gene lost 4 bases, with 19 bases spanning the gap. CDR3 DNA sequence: TGTGCCAGCAGTTTTCAGGGGTCCATCCCCCCCGGGGCCAACGTCCTGACTTTC. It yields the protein CASSFQGSIPPGANVLTF.

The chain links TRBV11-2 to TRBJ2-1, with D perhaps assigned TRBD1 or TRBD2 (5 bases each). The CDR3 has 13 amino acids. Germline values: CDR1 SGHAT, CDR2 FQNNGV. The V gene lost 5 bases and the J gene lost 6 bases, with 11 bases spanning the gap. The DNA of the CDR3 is TGTGCCAGCAGCGGGGGATTAGTCAATGAGCAGTTCTTC. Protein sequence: CASSGGLVNEQFF. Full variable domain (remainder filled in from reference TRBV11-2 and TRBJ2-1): EAGVAQSPRYKIIEKRQSVAFWCNPISGHATLYWYQQILGQGPKLLIQFQNNGVVDDSQLPKDRFSAERLKGVDSTLKIQPAKLEDSAVYLCASSGGLVNEQFFGPGTRLTVL.

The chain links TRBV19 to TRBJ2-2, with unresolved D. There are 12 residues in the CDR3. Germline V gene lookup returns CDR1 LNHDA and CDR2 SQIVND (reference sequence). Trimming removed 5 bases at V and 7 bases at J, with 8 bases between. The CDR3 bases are TGTGCCAGTAGTCCCCTAAGCGGGGAGCTGTTTTTT. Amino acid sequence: CASSPLSGELFF.

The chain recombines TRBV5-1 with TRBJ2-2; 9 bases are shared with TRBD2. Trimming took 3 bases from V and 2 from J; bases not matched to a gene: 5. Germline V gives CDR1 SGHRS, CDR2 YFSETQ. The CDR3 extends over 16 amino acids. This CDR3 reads CASSSSGGRNTGELFF. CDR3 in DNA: TGCGCCAGCAGCTCCAGCGGGGGGCGCAACACCGGGGAGCTGTTTTTT.

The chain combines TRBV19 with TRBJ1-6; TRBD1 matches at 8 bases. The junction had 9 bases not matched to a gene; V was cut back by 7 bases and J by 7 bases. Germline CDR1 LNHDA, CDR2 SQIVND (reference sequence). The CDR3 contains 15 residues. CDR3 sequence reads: CASNGPQGANSPLHF. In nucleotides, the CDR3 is TGTGCCAGTAATGGGCCCCAGGGGGCGAATTCACCCCTCCACTTT.

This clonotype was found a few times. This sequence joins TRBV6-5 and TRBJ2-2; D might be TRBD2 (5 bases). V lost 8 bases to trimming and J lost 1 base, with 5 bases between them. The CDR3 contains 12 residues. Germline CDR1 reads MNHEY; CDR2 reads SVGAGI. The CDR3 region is CASRENTGELFF. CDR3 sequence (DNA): TGTGCCAGCCGGGAGAACACCGGGGAGCTGTTTTTT.

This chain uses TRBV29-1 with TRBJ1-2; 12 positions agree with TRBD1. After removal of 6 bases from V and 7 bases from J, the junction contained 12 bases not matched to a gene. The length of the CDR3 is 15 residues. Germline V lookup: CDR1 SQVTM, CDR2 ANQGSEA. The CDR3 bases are TGCAGCGTCCCGAGGACGGGACAGGGGGCAAGTGGCTACACCTTC. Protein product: CSVPRTGQGASGYTF. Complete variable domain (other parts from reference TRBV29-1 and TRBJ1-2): SAVISQKPSRDICQRGTSLTIQCQVDSQVTMMFWYRQQPGQSLTLIATANQGSEATYESGFVIDKFPISRPNLTFSTLTVSNMSPEDSSIYLCSVPRTGQGASGYTFGSGTRLTVV.

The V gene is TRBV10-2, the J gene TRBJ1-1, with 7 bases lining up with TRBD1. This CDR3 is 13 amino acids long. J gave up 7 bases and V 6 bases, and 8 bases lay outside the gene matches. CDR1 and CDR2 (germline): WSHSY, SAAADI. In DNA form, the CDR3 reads TGCGCCAGCAGGGAGACAGGGAAAGGTGAAGCTTTCTTT. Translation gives CASRETGKGEAFF.

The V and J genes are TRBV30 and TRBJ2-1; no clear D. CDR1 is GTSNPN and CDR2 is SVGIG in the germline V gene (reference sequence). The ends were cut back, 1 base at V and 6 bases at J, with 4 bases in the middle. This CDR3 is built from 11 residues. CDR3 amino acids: CAWSGANEQFF. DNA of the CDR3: TGTGCCTGGAGTGGGGCCAATGAGCAGTTCTTC.

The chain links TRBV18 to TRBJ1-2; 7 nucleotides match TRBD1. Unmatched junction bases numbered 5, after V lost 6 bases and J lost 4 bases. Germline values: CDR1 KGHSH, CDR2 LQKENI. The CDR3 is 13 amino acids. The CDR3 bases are TGTGCCAGCTCCACGACAGGGCCCTATGGCTACACCTTC. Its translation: CASSTTGPYGYTF.

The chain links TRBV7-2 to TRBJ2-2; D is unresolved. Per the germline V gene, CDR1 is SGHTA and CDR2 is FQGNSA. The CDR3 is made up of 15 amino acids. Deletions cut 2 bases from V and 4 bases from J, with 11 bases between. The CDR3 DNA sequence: TGTGCCAGCAGCTTAAAGAGTAGTAGCACCGGGGAGCTGTTTTTT. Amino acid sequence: CASSLKSSSTGELFF. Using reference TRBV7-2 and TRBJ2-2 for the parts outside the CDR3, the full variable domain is GAGVSQSPSNKVTEKGKDVELRCDPISGHTALYWYRQSLGQGLEFLIYFQGNSAPDKSGLPSDRFSAERTGGSVSTLTIQRTQQEDSAVYLCASSLKSSSTGELFFGEGSRLTVL.

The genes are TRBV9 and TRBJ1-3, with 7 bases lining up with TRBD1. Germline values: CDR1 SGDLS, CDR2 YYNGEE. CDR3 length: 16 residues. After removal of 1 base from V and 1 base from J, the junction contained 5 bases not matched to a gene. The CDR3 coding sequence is TGTGCCAGCAGCGTAACACTCAGGGGGTCTGGAAACACCATATATTTT. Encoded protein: CASSVTLRGSGNTIYF.

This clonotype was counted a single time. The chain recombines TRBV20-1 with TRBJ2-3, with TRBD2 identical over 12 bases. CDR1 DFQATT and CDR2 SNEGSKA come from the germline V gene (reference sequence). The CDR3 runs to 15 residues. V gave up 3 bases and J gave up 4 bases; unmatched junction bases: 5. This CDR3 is CSASLAGGLSDTQYF. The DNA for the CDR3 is TGCAGTGCTAGCCTAGCGGGGGGGCTTTCAGATACGCAGTATTTT.

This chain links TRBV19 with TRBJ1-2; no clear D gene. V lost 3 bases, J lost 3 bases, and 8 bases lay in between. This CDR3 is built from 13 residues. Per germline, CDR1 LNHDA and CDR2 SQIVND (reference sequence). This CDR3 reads CASSIYSDYGYTF. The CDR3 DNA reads TGTGCCAGTAGTATTTACAGCGACTATGGCTACACCTTC. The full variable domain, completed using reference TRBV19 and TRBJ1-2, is DGGITQSPKYLFRKEGQNVTLSCEQNLNHDAMYWYRQDPGQGLRLIYYSQIVNDFQKGDIAEGYSVSREKKESFPLTVTSAQKNPTAFYLCASSIYSDYGYTFGSGTRLTVV.

The CDR3 sequence is CASSRSGWGASYEQYF. The CDR3 DNA sequence: TGTGCCAGCTCCCGCTCGGGGTGGGGGGCCTCCTACGAGCAGTACTTC. The chain combines TRBV6-1 with TRBJ2-7; D could derive from TRBD1 or TRBD2 (6 bases each). V was cut by 8 bases and J by 0 bases, with 20 bases left in between. The CDR3 length is 16 residues. Per the germline V gene, CDR1 is MNHNS and CDR2 is SASEGT.

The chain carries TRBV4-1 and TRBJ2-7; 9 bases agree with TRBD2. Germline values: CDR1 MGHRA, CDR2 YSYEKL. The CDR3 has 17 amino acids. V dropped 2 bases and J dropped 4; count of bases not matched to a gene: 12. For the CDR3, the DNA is TGCGCCAGCAGCCAATTCGGCGGGGGGGCCCGGGGTTACGAGCAGTACTTC. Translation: CASSQFGGGARGYEQYF.

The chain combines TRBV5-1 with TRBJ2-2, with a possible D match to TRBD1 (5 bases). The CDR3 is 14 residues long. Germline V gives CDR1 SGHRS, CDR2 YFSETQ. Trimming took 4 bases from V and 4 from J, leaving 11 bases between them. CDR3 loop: CASSLDIFTGELFF. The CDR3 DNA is TGCGCCAGCAGCCTGGACATATTCACCGGGGAGCTGTTTTTT. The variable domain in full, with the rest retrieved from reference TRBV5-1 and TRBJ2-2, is KAGVTQTPRYLIKTRGQQVTLSCSPISGHRSVSWYQQTPGQGLQFLFEYFSETQRNKGNFPGRFSGRQFSNSRSEMNVSTLELGDSALYLCASSLDIFTGELFFGEGSRLTVL.

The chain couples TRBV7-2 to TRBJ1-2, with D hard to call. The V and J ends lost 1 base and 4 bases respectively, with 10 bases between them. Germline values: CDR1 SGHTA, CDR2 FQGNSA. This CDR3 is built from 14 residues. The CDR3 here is CASSLGAVFYGYTF. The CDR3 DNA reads TGTGCCAGCAGCTTAGGGGCCGTTTTCTATGGCTACACCTTC.

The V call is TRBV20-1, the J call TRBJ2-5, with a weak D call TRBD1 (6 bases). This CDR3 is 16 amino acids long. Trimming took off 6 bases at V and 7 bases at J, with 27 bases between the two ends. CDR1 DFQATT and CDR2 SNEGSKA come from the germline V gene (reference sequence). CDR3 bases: TGCAGTGCCAGCCTAAGACAGGCTCCAAGATTGGGGACCCAGTACTTC. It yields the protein CSASLRQAPRLGTQYF.

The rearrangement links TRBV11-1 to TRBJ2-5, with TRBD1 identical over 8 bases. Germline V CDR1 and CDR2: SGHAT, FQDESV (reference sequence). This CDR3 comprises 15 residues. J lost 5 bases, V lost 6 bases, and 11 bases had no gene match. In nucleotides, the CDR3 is TGTGCCAGCAGGGCCCGGACAGGGCTAGGGGAGACCCAGTACTTC. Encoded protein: CASRARTGLGETQYF.